This TCR beta chain was captured in a study of blood T cell repertoires in COVID-19. Study overall: Whether acute or convalescent, the COVID-19 samples came from the United States, Italy and Spain. The analysed material was cDNA or gDNA that came from T cells, B-cell-depleted T cells, or PBMCs.

Sequencing used immunoSEQ multiplex PCR; TCRdb keeps in-frame clones, though not all of them. The sample holds about 52,000 clones, roughly four fifths seen once. J lost 3 bases, V lost 3 bases, and 8 bases had no gene match. Germline lookup yields CDR1 LGHDT and CDR2 YNNKEL (reference sequence). This CDR3 is built from 16 residues. The TCR was taken from a woman older than 75 with COVID-19, enrolled during active disease. This rearrangement joins TRBV3-1 (or the pseudogene TRBV3-2) to TRBJ1-5; the match to TRBD1 covers 7 bases. Sequencing used peripheral blood. The CDR3: CASSQTEGTVNQPQHF. In DNA form, the CDR3 reads TGTGCCAGCAGCCAGACGGAGGGGACAGTCAATCAGCCCCAGCATTTT.